The T cell receptor (beta chain) under discussion was sequenced for a study of regulatory T cells in long-lasting Graves disease. Whole-study results and caveats: Repertoires from persistent disease leaned toward TRBV28, TRBJ1-2 and TRBJ2-5.

Relying on iRepertoire HTBI primers and Arm-PCR of CDR3 regions, the team built TCR beta libraries. Original processing notes: Identified segments across samples numbered approximately 62 TRBV and roughly 15 TRBJ. Each CDR3 protein is one row after TCRdb ran MiXCR on the multiplex PCR reads. The V and J calls were determined by TCRdb, not by the authors. The table records 200,000 to 250,000 distinct CDR3 sequences, around 20% of them present only once. Germline-derived CDR1 and CDR2 are ENHRY and SYGVKD. This CDR3 comprises 16 residues. With 10 bases removed from V and 6 bases from J, the gap between germline ends came to 25 bases. As for time point: newly diagnosed GD, antithyroid drugs for less than 3 months. PBMC RNA served as the TCR library source. The patient group derived from an endocrinology department in Xi'an, China. EDTA tubes were used for drawing around 9 milliliters of peripheral blood.

In this sample, this clonotype turned up many times. Its antigen is not known. The V call is TRBV10-3, the J call TRBJ1-5, with a possible D match to TRBD1 (6 bases). The receptor was derived from a female donor with Graves disease. The sample in question was peripheral blood mononuclear cells (PBMCs), obtained at new diagnosis, from a patient treated with antithyroid drugs. Here the CDR3 reads CATTAQGGGFGQPQHF. The DNA for the CDR3 is TGTGCCACCACCGCCCAAGGGGGGGGATTCGGTCAGCCCCAGCATTTT.